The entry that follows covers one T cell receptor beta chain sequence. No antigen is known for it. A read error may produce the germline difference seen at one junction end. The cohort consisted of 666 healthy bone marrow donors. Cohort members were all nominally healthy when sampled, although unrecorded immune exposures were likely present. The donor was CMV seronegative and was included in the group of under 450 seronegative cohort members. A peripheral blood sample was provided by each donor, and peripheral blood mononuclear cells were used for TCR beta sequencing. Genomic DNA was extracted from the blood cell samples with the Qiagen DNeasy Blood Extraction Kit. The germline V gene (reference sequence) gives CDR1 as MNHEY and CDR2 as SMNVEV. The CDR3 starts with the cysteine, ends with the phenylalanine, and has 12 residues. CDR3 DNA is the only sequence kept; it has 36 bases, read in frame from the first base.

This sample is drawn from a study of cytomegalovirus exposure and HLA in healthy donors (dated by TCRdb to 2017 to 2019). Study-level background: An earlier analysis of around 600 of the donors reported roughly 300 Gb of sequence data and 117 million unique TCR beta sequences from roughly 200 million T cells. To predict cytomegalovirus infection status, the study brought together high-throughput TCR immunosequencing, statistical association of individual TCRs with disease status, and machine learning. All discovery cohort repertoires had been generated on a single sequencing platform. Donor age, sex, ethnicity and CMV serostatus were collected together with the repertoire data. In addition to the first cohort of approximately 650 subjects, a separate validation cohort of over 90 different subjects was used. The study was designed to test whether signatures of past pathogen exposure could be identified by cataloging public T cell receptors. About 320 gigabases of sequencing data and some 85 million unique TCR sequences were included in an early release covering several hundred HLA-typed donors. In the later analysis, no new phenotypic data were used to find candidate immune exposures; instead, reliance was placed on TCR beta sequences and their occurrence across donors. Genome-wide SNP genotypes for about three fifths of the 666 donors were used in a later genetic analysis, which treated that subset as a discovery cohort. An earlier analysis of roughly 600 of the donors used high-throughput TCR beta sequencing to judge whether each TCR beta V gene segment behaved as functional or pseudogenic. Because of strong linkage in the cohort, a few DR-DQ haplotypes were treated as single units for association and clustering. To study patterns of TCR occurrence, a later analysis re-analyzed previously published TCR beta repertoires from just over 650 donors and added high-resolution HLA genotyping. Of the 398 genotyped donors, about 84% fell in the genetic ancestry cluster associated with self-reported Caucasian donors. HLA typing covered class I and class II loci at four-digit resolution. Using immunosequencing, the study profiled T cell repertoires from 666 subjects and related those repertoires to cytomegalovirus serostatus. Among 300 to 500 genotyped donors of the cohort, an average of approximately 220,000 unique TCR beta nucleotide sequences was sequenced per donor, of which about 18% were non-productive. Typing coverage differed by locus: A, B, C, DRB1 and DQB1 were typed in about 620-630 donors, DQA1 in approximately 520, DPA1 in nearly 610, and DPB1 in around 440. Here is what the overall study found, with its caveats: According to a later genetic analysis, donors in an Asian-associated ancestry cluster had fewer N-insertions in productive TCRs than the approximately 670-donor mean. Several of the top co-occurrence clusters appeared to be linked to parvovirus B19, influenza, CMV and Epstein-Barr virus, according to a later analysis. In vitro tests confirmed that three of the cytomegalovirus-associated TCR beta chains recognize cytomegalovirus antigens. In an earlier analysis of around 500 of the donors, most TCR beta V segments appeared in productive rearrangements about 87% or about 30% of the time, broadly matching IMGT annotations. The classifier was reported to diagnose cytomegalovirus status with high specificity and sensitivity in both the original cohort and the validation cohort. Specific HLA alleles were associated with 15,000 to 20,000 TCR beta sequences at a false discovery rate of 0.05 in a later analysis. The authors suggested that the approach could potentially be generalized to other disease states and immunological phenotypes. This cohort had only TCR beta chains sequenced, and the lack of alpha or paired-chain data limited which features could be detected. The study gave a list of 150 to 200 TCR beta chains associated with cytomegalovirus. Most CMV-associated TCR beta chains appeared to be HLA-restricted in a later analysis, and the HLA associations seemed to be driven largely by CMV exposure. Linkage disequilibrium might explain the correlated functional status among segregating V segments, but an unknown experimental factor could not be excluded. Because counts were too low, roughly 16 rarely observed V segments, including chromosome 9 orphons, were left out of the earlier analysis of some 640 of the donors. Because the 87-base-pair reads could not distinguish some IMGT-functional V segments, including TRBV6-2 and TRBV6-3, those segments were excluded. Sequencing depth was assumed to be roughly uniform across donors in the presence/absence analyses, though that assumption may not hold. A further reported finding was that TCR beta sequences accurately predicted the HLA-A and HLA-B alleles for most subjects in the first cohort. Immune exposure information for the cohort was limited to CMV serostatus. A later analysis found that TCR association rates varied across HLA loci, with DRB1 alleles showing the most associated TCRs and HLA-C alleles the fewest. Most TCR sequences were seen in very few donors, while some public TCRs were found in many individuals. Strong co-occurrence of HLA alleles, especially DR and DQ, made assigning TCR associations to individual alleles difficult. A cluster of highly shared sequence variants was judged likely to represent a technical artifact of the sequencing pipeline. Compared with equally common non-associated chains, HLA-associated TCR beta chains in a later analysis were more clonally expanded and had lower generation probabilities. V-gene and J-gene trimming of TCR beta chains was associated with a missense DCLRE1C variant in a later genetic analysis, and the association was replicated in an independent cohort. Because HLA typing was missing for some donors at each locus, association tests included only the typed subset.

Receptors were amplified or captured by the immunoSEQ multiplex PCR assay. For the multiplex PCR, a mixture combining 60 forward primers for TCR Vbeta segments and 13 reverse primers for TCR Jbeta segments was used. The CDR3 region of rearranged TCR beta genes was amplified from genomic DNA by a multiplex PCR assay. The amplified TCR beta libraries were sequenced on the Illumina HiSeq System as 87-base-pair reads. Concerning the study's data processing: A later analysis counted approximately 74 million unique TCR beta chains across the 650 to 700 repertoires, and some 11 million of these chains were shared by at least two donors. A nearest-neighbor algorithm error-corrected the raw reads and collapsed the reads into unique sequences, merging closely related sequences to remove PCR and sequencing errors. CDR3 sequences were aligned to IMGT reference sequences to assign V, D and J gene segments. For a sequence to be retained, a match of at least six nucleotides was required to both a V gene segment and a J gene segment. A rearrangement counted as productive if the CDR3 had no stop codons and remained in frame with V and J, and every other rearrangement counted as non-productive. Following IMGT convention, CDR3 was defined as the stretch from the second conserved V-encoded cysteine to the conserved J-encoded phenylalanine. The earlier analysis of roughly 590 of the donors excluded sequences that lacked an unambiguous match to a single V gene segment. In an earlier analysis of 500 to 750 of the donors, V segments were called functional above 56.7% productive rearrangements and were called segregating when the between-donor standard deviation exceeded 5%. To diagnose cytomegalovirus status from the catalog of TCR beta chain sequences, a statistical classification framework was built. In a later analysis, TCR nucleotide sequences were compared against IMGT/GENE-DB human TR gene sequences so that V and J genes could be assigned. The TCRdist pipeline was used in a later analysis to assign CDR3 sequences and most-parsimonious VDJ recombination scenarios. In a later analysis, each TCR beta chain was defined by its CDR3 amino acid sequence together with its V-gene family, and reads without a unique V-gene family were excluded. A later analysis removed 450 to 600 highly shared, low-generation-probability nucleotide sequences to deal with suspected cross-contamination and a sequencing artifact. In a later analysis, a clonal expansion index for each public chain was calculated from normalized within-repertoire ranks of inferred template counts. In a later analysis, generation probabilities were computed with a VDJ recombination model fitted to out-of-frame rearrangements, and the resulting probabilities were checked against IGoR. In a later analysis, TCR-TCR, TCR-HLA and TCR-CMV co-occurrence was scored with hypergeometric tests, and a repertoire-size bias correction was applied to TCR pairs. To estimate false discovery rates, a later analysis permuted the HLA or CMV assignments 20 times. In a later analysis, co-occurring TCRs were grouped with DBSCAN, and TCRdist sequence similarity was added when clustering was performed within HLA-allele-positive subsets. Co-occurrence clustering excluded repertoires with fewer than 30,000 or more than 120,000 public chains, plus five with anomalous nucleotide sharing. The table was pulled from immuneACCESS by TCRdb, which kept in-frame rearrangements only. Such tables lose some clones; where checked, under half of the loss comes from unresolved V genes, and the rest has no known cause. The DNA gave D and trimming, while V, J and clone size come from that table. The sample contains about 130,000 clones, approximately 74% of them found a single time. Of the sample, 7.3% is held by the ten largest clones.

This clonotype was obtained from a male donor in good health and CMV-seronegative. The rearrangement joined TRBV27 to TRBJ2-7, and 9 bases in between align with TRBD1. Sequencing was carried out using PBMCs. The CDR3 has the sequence CASSFRTGALVF. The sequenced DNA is TGTGCCAGCAGTTTTCGGACAGGGGCCCTTGTTTTC.